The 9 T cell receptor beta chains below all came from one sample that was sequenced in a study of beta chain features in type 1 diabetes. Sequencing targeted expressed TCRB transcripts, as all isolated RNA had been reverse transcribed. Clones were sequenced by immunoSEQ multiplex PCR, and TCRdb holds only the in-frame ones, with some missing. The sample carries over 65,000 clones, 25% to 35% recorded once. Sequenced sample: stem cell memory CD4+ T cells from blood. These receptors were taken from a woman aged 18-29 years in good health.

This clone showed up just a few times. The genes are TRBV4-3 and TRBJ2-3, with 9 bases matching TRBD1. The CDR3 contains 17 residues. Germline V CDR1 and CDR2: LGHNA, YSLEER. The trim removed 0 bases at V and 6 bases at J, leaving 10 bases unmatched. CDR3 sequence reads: CASSQDRQGQGDDTQYF. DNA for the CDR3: TGCGCCAGCAGCCAAGATCGACAGGGACAGGGTGACGATACGCAGTATTTT.

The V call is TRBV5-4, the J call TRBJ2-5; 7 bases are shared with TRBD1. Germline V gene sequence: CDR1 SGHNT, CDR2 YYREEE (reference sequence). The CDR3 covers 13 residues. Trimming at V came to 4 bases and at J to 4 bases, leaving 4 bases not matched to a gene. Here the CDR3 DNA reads TGTGCCAGCAGCGTGGACAGGAGAGAGACCCAGTACTTC. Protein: CASSVDRRETQYF.

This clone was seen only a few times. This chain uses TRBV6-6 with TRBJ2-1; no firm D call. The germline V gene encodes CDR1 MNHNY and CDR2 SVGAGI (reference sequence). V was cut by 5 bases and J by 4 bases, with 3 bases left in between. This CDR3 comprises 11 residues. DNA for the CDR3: TGTGCCAGCAGTCTATACAATGAGCAGTTCTTC. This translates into CASSLYNEQFF.

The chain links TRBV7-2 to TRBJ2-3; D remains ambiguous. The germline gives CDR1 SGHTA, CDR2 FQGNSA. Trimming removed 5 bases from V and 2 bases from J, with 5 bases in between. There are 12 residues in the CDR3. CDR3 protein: CASSTYTDTQYF. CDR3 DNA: TGTGCCAGCAGCACCTACACAGATACGCAGTATTTT.

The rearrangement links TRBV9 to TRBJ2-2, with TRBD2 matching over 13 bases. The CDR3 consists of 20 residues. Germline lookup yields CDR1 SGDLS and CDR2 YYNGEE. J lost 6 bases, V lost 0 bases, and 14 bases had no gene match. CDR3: CASSVEGGQGLAGTPGELFF. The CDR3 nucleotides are TGTGCCAGCAGCGTAGAAGGCGGACAGGGACTAGCGGGAACCCCCGGGGAGCTGTTTTTT.

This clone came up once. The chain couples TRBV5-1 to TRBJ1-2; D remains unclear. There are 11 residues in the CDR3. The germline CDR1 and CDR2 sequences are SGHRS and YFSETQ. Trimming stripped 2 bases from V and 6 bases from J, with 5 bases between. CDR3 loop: CASSFGDGYTF. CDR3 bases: TGCGCCAGCAGCTTCGGTGATGGCTACACCTTC.

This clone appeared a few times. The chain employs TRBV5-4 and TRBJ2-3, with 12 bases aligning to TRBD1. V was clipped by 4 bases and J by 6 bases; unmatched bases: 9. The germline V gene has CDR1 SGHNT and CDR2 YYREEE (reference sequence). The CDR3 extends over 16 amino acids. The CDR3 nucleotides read TGTGCCAGCAGCCCGGGGACAGGGGGCGCATTGGATACGCAGTATTTT. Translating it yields CASSPGTGGALDTQYF.

Here the CDR3 reads CASSEDGTSGTDTQYF. The CDR3 DNA sequence: TGTGCCAGCAGCGAGGACGGGACTAGCGGCACAGATACGCAGTATTTT. The chain has TRBV9 and TRBJ2-3, with 10 positions matching TRBD2. Germline assignment: CDR1 SGDLS and CDR2 YYNGEE. This CDR3 is built from 16 residues. Germline trimming cut 3 bases from V and 1 base from J; bases unmatched to any gene: 5.

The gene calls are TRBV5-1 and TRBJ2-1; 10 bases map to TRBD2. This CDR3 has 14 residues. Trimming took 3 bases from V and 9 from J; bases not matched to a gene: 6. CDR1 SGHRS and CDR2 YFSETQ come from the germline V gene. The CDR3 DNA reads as TGCGCCAGCAGCTCTGGGACTAGCGAGTTTGAGCAGTTCTTC. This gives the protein CASSSGTSEFEQFF.